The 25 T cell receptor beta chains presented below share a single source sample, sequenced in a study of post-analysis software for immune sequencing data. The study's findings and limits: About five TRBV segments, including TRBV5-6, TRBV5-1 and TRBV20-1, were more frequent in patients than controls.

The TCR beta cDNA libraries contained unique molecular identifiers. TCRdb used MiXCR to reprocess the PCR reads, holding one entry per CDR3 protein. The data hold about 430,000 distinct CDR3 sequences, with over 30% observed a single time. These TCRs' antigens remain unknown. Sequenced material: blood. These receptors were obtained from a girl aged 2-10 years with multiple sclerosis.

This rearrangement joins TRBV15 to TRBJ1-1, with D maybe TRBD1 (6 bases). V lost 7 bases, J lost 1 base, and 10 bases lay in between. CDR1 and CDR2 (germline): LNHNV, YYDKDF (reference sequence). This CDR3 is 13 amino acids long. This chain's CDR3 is CATKGDGNTEAFF. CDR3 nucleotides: TGTGCCACCAAGGGGGACGGGAACACTGAAGCTTTCTTT.

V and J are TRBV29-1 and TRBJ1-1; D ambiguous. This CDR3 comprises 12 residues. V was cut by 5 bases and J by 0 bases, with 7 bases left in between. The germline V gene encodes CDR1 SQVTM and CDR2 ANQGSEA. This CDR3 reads CSVPDMNTEAFF. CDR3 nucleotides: TGCAGCGTTCCTGACATGAACACTGAAGCTTTCTTT.

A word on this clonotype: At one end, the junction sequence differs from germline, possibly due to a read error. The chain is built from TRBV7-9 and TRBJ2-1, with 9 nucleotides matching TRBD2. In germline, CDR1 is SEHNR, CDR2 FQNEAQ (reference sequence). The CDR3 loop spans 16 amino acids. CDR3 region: CASSSREGVRYNEQFF. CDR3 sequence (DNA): TGTGCCAGTAGCTCGCGGGAGGGCGTAAGATACAATGAGCAGTTCTTC.

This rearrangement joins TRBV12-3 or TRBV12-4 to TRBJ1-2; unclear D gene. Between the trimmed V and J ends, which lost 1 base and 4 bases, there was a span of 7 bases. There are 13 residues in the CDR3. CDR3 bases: TGTGCCAGCAGTTTAGACTCGAGCTATGGCTACACCTTC. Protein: CASSLDSSYGYTF.

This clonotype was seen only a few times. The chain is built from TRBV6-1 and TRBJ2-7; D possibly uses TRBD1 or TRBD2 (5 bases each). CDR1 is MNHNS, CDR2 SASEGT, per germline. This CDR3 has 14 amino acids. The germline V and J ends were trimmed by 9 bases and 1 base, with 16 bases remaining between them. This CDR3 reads CASEPGPTSYEQYF. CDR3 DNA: TGTGCCAGTGAACCGGGACCCACTTCCTACGAGCAGTACTTC.

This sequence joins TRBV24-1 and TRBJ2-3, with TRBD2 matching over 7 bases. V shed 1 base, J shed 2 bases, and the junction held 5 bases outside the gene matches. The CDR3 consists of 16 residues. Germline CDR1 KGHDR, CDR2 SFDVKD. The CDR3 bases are TGTGCCACCAGTGATTTACCAGCGGGATCCACAGATACGCAGTATTTT. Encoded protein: CATSDLPAGSTDTQYF.

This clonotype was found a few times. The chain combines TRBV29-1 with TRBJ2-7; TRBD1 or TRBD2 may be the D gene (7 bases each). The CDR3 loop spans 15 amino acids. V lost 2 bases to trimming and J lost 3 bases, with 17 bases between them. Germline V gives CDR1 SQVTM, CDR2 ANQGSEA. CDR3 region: CSVESGGRARYEQYF. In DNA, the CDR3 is TGCAGCGTTGAATCAGGGGGGAGGGCACGCTACGAGCAGTACTTC.

The CDR3 sequence is CSARSRINEKLFF. CDR3 in DNA: TGCAGTGCTAGAAGCAGGATAAATGAAAAACTGTTTTTT. The chain employs TRBV20-1 and TRBJ1-4; D gene unclear. From germline, CDR1 is DFQATT and CDR2 SNEGSKA (reference sequence). This CDR3 has 13 amino acids. V lost 2 bases to trimming and J lost 5 bases, with 9 bases between them.

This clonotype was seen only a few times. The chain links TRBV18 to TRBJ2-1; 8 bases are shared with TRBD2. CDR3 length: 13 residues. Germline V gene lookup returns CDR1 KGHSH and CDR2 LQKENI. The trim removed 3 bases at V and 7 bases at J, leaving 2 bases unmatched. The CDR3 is CASSPRGGNEQFF. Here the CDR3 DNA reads TGTGCCAGCTCACCGCGCGGGGGGAATGAGCAGTTCTTC. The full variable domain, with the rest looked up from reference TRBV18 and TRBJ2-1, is NAGVMQNPRHLVRRRGQEARLRCSPMKGHSHVYWYRQLPEEGLKFMVYLQKENIIDESGMPKERFSAEFPKEGPSILRIQQVVRGDSAAYFCASSPRGGNEQFFGPGTRLTVL.

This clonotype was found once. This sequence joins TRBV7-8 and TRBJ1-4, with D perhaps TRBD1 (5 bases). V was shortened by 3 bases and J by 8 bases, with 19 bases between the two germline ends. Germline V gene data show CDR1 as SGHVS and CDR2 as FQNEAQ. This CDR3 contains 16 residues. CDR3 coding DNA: TGTGCCAGCAGCTTGGAATCGACAGTGCTGGGAGAAAAACTGTTTTTT. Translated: CASSLESTVLGEKLFF.

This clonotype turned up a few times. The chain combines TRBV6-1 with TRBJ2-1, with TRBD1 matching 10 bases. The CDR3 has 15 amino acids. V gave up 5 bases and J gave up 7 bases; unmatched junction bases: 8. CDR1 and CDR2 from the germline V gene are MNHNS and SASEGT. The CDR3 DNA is TGTGCCAGCAGTCGGGGACAGGGGACTTGGAATGAGCAGTTCTTC. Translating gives CASSRGQGTWNEQFF.

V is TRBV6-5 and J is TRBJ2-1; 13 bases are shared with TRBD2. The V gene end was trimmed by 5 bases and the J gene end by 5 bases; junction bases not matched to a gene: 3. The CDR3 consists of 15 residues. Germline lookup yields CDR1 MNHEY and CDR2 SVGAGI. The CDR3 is CASSGGLAGNNEQFF. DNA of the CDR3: TGTGCCAGCAGTGGGGGACTAGCGGGGAACAATGAGCAGTTCTTC.

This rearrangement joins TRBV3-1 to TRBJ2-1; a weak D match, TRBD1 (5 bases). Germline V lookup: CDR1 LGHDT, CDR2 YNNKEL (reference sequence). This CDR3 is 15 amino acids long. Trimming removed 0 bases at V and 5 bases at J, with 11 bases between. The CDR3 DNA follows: TGTGCCAGCAGCCAAGAGGGGCGCGGCCACAATGAGCAGTTCTTC. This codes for CASSQEGRGHNEQFF.

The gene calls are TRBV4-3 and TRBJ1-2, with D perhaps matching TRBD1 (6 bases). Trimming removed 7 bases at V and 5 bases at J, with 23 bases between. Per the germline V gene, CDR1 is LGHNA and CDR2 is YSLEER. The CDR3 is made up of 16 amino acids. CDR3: CASTKCEGVRRYGYTF. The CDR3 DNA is TGCGCCAGCACTAAGTGCGAGGGGGTTCGTCGGTATGGCTACACCTTC.

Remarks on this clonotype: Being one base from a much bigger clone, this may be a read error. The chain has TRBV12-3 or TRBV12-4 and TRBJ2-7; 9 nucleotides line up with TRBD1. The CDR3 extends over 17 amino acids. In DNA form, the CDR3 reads TGTGCCAGCAGTCCTCTCTCCGGGACAGGGCCTACCTACGGGCAGTACTTC. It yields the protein CASSPLSGTGPTYGQYF.

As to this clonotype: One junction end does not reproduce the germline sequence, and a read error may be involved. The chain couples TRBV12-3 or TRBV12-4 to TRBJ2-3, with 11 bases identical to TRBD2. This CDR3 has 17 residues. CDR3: CASSFLLAGGPSDAQYF. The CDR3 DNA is TGTGCCAGCAGTTTCCTTTTAGCGGGGGGGCCCTCAGATGCGCAGTATTTT.

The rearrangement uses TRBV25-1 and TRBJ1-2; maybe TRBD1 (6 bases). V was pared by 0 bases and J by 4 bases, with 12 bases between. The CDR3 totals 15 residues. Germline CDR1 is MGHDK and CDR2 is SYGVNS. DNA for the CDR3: TGTGCCAGCAGTGAATATAGCACAGGGTCCTATGGCTACACCTTC. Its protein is CASSEYSTGSYGYTF.

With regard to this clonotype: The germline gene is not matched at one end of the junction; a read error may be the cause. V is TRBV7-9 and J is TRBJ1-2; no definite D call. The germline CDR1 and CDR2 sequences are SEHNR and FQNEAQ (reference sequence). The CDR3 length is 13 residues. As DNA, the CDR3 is TGTGCCGGCAGCTTAGAAATCCTCGATGGCTACACCTTC. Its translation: CAGSLEILDGYTF.

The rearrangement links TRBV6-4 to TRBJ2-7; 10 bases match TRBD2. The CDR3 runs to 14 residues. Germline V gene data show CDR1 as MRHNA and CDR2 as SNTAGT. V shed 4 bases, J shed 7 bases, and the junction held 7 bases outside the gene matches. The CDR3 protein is CASSATATSGEQYF. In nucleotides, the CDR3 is TGTGCCAGCAGTGCCACTGCGACTAGCGGGGAGCAGTACTTC.

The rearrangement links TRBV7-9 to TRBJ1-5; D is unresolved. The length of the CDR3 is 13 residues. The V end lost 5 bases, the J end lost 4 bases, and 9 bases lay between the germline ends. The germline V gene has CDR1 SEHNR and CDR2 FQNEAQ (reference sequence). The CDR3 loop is CASSPAENQPQHF. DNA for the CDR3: TGTGCCAGCAGCCCAGCGGAGAATCAGCCCCAGCATTTT. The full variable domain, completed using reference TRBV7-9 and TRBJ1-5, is DTGVSQNPRHKITKRGQNVTFRCDPISEHNRLYWYRQTLGQGPEFLTYFQNEAQLEKSRLLSDRFSAERPKGSFSTLEIQRTEQGDSAMYLCASSPAENQPQHFGDGTRLSIL.

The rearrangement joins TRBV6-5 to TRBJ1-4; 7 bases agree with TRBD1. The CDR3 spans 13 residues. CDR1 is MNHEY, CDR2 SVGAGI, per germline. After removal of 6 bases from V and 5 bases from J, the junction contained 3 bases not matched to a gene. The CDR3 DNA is TGTGCCAGCAGAATACAGGGGAATGAAAAACTGTTTTTT. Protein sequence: CASRIQGNEKLFF.

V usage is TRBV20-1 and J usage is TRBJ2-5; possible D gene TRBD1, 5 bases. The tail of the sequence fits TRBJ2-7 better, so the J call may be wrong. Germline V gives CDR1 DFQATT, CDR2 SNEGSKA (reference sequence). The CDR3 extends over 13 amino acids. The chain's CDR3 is CSAKPRAVYEQYF. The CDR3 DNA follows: TGCAGTGCTAAGCCCAGGGCGGTTTACGAGCAGTACTTC.

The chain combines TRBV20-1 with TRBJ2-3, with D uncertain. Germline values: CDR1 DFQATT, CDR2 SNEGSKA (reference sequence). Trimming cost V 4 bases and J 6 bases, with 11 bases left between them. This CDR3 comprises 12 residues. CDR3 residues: CSATYRRDTQYF. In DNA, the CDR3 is TGCAGTGCTACCTACAGAAGGGATACGCAGTATTTT.

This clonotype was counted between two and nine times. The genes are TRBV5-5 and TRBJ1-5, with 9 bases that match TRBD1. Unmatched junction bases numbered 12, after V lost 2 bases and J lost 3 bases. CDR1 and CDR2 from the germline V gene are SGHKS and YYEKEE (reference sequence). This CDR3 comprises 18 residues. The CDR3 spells CASSLKAGQGLDNQPQHF. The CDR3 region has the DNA TGTGCCAGCAGCTTAAAGGCGGGACAGGGTCTTGACAATCAGCCCCAGCATTTT. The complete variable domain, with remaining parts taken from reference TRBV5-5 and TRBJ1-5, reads DAGVTQSPTHLIKTRGQQVTLRCSPISGHKSVSWYQQVLGQGPQFIFQYYEKEERGRGNFPDRFSARQFPNYSSELNVNALLLGDSALYLCASSLKAGQGLDNQPQHFGDGTRLSIL.

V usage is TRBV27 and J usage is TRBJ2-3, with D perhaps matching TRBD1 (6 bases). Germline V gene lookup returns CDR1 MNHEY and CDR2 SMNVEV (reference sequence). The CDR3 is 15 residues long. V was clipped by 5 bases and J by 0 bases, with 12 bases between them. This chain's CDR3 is CASSHYGQSTDTQYF. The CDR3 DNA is TGTGCCAGCAGTCACTACGGACAGAGCACAGATACGCAGTATTTT.